The entry below describes one T cell receptor beta chain. CDR1 is LNHDA, CDR2 SQIVND, per germline (reference sequence). V lost 4 bases to trimming and J lost 3 bases, with 13 bases between them. The CDR3 runs to 15 residues. The sample belongs to a study of blood T cell repertoires in COVID-19. The repertoire was sequenced with immunoSEQ multiplex PCR; TCRdb's copy has only in-frame clones and lacks some. The sample shows 80,000 to 100,000 clones, around 76% of them seen only once. This TCR derives from a human donor in a cohort sampled during active COVID-19. The sequenced sample was peripheral blood. V is TRBV19 and J is TRBJ1-5; tentative D call: TRBD1 (5 bases). This CDR3 reads CASSTGWVSNQPQHF. The CDR3, as DNA: TGTGCCAGTAGTACAGGGTGGGTCTCCAATCAGCCCCAGCATTTT.